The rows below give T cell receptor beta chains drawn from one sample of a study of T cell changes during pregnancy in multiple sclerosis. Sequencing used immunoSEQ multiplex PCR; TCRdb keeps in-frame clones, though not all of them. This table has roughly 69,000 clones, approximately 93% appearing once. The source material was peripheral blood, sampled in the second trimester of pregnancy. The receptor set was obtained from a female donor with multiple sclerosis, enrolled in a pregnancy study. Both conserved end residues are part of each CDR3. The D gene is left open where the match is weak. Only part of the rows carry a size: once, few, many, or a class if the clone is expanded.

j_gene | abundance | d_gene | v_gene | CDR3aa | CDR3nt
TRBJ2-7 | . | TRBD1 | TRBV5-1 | CASSLVFGQVNEQYF | TGCGCCAGCAGCTTGGTATTTGGACAGGTTAACGAGCAGTACTTC
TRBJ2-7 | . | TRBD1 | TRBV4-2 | CASSATGGSWEQYF | TGTGCCAGCAGCGCCACAGGGGGCTCTTGGGAGCAGTACTTC
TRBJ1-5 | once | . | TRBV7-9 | CASSLAGVSNQPQHF | TGTGCCAGCAGCTTAGCAGGGGTTAGCAATCAGCCCCAGCATTTT
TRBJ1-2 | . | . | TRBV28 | CASSPTYRGYTF | TGTGCCAGCAGTCCCACCTACAGGGGCTACACCTTC
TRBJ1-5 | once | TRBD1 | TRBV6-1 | CASSEGYGQAEYQPQHF | TGTGCCAGCAGTGAGGGGTATGGACAGGCAGAGTATCAGCCCCAGCATTTT
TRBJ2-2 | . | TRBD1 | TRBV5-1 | CASSIWTGDTGELFF | TGCGCCAGCAGCATATGGACAGGGGACACCGGGGAGCTGTTTTTT
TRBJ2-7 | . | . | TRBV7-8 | CASSPSGTYLYEQYF | TGTGCCAGCAGCCCATCCGGGACATACCTCTACGAGCAGTACTTC
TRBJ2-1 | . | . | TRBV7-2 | CASATPGGSSYNEQFF | TGTGCCAGCGCAACCCCCGGTGGGAGCTCCTACAATGAGCAGTTCTTC
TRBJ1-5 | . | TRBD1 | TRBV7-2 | CASSLVSRTGIFQPQHF | TGTGCCAGCAGCTTAGTATCAAGGACAGGGATTTTTCAGCCCCAGCATTTT
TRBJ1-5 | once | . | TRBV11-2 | CASSLGGRGNQPQHF | TGTGCCAGCAGCTTAGGGGGCAGGGGCAATCAGCCCCAGCATTTT
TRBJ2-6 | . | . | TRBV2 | CASRADTGANVLTF | TGTGCCAGCAGGGCGGATACTGGGGCCAACGTCCTGACTTTC
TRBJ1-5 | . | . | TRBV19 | CASSIEAGDQPQHF | TGTGCCAGTAGTATAGAGGCGGGGGACCAGCCCCAGCATTTT
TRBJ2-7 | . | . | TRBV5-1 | CASSLDPTGLEQYF | TGCGCCAGCAGCTTGGATCCAACAGGGCTCGAGCAGTACTTC
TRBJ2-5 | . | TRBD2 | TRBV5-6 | CASSLSGTAQETQYF | TGTGCCAGCAGCTTGAGCGGGACCGCACAAGAGACCCAGTACTTC
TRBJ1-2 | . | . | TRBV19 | CASSIGDIRSRGYGYTF | TGTGCCAGTAGTATAGGGGACATCCGGTCCCGGGGCTATGGCTACACCTTC
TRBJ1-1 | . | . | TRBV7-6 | CASSLTPLNTEAFF | TGTGCCAGCAGCTTGACACCCCTGAACACTGAAGCTTTCTTT
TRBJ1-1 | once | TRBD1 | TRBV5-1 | CASSLQGWENTEAFF | TGCGCCAGCAGCCTACAGGGGTGGGAGAACACTGAAGCTTTCTTT
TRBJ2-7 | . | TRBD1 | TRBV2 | CASSDRWAGGLSAYEQYF | TGTGCCAGCAGTGATCGATGGGCAGGGGGCCTCAGCGCATACGAGCAGTACTTC
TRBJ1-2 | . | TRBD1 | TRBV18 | CASSPSTGGKDGYTF | TGTGCCAGCTCACCCTCGACAGGGGGAAAGGATGGCTACACCTTC
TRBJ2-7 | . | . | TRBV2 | CASSESPSYEQYF | TGTGCCAGCAGTGAAAGCCCCTCCTACGAGCAGTACTTC
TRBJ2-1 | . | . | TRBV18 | CASSPDSLREQFF | TGTGCCAGCTCACCAGACAGTCTAAGGGAGCAGTTCTTC
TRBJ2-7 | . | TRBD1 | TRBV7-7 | CASSLAPTGTGDPPRGQYF | TGTGCCAGCAGCTTAGCCCCGACCGGGACAGGGGACCCCCCCCGTGGGCAGTACTTC
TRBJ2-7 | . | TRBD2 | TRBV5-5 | CASSFAAGGVGYEQYF | TGTGCCAGCAGCTTCGCAGCGGGAGGGGTCGGGTACGAGCAGTACTTC
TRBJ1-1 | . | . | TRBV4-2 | CASSQGIGGKNTEAFF | TGTGCCAGCAGCCAAGGGATAGGGGGAAAGAACACTGAAGCTTTCTTT
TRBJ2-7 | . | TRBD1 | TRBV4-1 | CASSQPGQGSYEQYF | TGCGCCAGCAGCCAACCGGGACAGGGGAGCTACGAGCAGTACTTC
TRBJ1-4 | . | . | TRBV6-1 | CASSEAGYRAGDEKLFF | TGTGCCAGCAGTGAAGCGGGGTATAGGGCGGGGGATGAAAAACTGTTTTTT
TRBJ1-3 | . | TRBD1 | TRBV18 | CASSPGIAGGYSGNTIYF | TGTGCCAGCTCACCAGGGATCGCAGGGGGCTACTCTGGAAACACCATATATTTT
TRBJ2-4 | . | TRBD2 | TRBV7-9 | CASSSSGGGENIQYF | TGTGCCAGCAGCTCCTCGGGCGGGGGGGAAAACATTCAGTACTTC
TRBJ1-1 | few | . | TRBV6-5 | CASSYSVRGKAFF | TGTGCCAGCAGTTACTCAGTCCGCGGTAAAGCTTTCTTT
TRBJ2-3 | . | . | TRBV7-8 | CASSRGTAPVTQYF | TGTGCCAGCAGTCGCGGGACAGCCCCGGTTACGCAGTATTTT
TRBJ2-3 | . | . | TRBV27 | CASSQYTISSSTEGTDTQYF | TGTGCCAGCAGTCAATACACGATTTCTTCGTCCACGGAGGGCACAGATACGCAGTATTTT
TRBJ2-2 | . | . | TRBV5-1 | CASSTRTNTGELFF | TGCGCCAGCAGTACGAGGACGAACACCGGGGAGCTGTTTTTT
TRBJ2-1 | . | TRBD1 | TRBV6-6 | CASSPRDSSDEQFF | TGTGCCAGCAGTCCACGGGACAGTTCGGATGAGCAGTTCTTC
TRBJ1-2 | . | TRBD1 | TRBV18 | CASSPGQDYGYTF | TGTGCCAGCTCACCAGGACAGGATTATGGCTACACCTTC
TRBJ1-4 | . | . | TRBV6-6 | CASSYVGEKLFF | TGTGCCAGCAGTTACGTTGGCGAAAAACTGTTTTTT
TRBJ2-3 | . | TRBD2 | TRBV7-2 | CASSQQRRSGTSTDTQYF | TGTGCCAGCAGCCAACAAAGACGAAGCGGGACTAGCACAGATACGCAGTATTTT
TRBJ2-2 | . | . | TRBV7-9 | CASSQGEAGELFF | TGTGCCAGCAGCCAAGGGGAAGCCGGGGAGCTGTTTTTT
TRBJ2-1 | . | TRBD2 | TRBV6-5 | CASSRRLAGLGEQFF | TGTGCCAGCAGTCGTCGACTAGCGGGCCTTGGTGAGCAGTTCTTC
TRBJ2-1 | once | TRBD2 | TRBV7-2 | CASSLAGTSGGIEQFF | TGTGCCAGCAGCTTAGCGGGGACTAGCGGGGGGATTGAGCAGTTCTTC
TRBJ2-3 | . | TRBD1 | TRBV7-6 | CASSPRQGVDADTQYF | TGTGCCAGCAGCCCCCGACAGGGGGTAGACGCAGATACGCAGTATTTT
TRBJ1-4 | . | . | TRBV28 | CASQRGAEKLFF | TGTGCCAGCCAACGGGGGGCTGAAAAACTGTTTTTT
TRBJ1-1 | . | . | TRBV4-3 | CASSQDGQSNTEAFF | TGCGCCAGCAGCCAAGATGGGCAGTCGAACACTGAAGCTTTCTTT
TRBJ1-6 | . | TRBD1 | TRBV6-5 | CASSYLTGVNSPLHF | TGTGCCAGCAGTTACCTGACAGGGGTAAATTCACCCCTCCACTTT
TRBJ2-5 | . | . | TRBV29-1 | CSVETGSGETQYF | TGCAGCGTAGAAACAGGGTCTGGGGAGACCCAGTACTTC
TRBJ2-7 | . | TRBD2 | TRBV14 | CASSQGTSGSWYEQYF | TGTGCCAGCAGCCAAGGGACTAGCGGGAGTTGGTACGAGCAGTACTTC
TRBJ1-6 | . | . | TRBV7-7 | CASTTRDNSPLHF | TGTGCCAGCACGACAAGAGATAATTCACCCCTCCACTTT
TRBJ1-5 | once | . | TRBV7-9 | CASSLDWGDGQPQHF | TGTGCCAGCAGCTTAGATTGGGGAGATGGTCAGCCCCAGCATTTT
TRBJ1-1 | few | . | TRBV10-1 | CASSKTGNTEAFF | TGCGCCAGCTCAAAGACAGGGAACACTGAAGCTTTCTTT
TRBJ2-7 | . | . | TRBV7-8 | CASSIIVQGPPYEQYF | TGTGCCAGCAGCATTATTGTTCAGGGGCCCCCCTACGAGCAGTACTTC
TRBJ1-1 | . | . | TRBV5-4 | CASSLGAPGDTEAFF | TGTGCCAGCAGCTTGGGAGCTCCAGGGGACACTGAAGCTTTCTTT
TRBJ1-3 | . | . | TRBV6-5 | CASSYGQQPSGNTIYF | TGTGCCAGCAGTTACGGACAGCAGCCTTCAGGAAACACCATATATTTT
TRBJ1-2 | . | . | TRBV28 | CASGGFGYTF | TGTGCCAGCGGAGGGTTTGGCTACACCTTC
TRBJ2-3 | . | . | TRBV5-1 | CASSLVGLTSRTDTQYF | TGCGCCAGCAGCTTGGTGGGGCTGACTAGTAGGACAGATACGCAGTATTTT
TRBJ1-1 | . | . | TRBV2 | CASSGTATEAFF | TGTGCCAGCAGTGGGACAGCTACGGAAGCTTTCTTT